This TCR beta chain was obtained from a study of blood T cell repertoires in COVID-19. Here immunoSEQ multiplex PCR was the method, and the copy in TCRdb shows in-frame clones only, minus some. The repertoire includes roughly 500,000 clones, 70% to 90% of them detected once, and under 4% sits in the top ten. Germline CDR1 GTSNPN, CDR2 SVGIG (reference sequence). There are 14 residues in the CDR3. J lost 2 bases, V lost 5 bases, and 6 bases had no gene match. The TCR comes from a human donor in a cohort sampled during active COVID-19. Sequencing used peripheral blood. This chain links TRBV30 with TRBJ2-7; TRBD2 matches at 10 bases. The chain's CDR3 is CAWESGRATYEQYF. DNA of the CDR3: TGTGCCTGGGAAAGCGGGAGGGCTACCTACGAGCAGTACTTC.